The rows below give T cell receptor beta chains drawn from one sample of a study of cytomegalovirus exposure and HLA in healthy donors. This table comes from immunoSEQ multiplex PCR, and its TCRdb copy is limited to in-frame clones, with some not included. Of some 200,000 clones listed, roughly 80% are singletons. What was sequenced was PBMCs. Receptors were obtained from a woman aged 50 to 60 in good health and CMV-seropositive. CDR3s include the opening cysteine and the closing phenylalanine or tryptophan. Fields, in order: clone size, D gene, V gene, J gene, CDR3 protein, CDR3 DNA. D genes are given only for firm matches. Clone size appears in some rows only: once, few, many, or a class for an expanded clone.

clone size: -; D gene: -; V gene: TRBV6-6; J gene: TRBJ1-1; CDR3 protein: CASSYGGFVNTEAFF; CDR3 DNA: TGTGCCAGCAGTTACGGAGGTTTCGTGAACACTGAAGCTTTCTTT
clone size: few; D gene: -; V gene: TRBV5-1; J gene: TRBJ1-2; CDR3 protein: CASSWGDPSDGYTF; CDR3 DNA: TGCGCCAGCAGCTGGGGGGACCCCAGTGACGGCTACACCTTC
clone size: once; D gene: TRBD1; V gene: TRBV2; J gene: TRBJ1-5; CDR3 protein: CASSGRGEVNQPQHF; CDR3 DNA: TGTGCCAGCAGCGGCAGGGGGGAAGTTAATCAGCCCCAGCATTTT
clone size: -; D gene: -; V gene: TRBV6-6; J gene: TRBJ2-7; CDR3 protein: CASSSGTRDYEQYF; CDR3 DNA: TGTGCCAGCAGTTCCGGGACACGAGATTACGAGCAGTACTTC
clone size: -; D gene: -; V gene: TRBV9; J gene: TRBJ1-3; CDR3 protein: CASSVETGGNTIYF; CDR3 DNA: TGTGCCAGCAGCGTAGAGACGGGGGGAAACACCATATATTTT
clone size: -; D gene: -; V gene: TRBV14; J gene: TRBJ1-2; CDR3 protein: CASSQAQFNYGYTF; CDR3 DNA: TGTGCCAGCAGCCAAGCACAGTTTAACTATGGCTACACCTTC
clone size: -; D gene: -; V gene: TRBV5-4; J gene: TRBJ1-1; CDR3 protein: CASRQVQNTEAFF; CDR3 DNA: TGTGCCAGCAGACAGGTTCAGAACACTGAAGCTTTCTTT
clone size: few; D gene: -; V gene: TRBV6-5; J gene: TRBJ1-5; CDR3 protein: CASSYASWNQPQHF; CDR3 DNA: TGTGCCAGCAGTTACGCCAGTTGGAATCAGCCCCAGCATTTT
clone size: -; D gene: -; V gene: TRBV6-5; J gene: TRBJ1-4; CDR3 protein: CASSSTGSNEKLFF; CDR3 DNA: TGTGCCAGCAGCAGCACAGGGTCTAATGAAAAACTGTTTTTT
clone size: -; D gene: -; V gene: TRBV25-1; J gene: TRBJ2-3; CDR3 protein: CASIRDSTTDTQYF; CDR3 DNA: TGTGCCAGCATCCGGGACTCGACCACAGATACGCAGTATTTT
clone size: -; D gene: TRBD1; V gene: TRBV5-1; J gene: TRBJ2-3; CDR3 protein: CASSMSGQDADTQYF; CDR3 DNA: TGCGCCAGCAGCATGTCGGGACAGGATGCAGATACGCAGTATTTT
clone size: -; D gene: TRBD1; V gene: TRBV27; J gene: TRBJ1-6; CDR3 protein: CASGPDRLYNSPLHF; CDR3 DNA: TGTGCCAGCGGCCCGGACAGGCTCTATAATTCACCCCTCCATTTT
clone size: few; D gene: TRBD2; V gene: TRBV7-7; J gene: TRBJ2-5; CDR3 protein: CASSLGVSGAETQYF; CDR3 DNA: TGTGCTAGCAGCTTAGGGGTTAGCGGGGCTGAGACCCAGTACTTC
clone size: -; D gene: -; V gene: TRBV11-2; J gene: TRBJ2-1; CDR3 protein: CASSLNKAGRLNEQFF; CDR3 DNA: TGTGCCAGCAGCTTAAATAAGGCGGGCAGGCTCAATGAGCAGTTCTTC
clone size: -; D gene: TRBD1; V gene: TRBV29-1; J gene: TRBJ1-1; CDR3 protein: CSAGQGRLAAFF; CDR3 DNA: TGCAGCGCCGGACAGGGTAGGCTGGCGGCTTTCTTT
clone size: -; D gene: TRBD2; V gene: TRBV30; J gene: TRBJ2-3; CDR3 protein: CAWSVHPTSGGRCYF; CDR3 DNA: TGTGCCTGGAGTGTACATCCGACTAGCGGAGGAAGGTGCTATTTT
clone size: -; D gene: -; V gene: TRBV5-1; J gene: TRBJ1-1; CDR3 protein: CASSPDGQLNTEAFF; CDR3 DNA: TGCGCCAGCAGCCCTGATGGACAGTTGAACACTGAAGCTTTCTTT
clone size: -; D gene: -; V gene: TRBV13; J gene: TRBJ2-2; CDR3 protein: CASSRLVGELFF; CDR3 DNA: TGTGCCAGCAGCCGACTAGTCGGGGAGCTGTTTTTT
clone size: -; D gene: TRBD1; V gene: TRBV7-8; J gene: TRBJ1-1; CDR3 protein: CASSPLQGRNTEAFF; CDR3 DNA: TGTGCCAGCAGCCCATTACAGGGGAGGAACACTGAAGCTTTCTTT
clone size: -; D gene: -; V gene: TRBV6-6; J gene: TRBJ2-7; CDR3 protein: CASSSRGESEQYF; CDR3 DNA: TGTGCCAGCAGTTCCAGGGGCGAGAGCGAGCAGTACTTC
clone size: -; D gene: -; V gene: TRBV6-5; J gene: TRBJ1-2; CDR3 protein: CASKGQPYGYTF; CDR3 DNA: TGTGCCAGCAAAGGACAACCTTACGGCTACACCTTC
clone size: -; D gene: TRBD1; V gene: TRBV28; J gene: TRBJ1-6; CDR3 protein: CASSPLPGQGAPGGHSPLHF; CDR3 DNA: TGTGCCAGCAGTCCCTTACCGGGACAGGGGGCTCCAGGTGGTCATTCACCCCTCCACTTT
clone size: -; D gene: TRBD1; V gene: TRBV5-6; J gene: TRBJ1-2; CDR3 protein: CASSPTTGGYGYTF; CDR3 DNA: TGTGCCAGCAGCCCCACGACAGGGGGCTATGGCTACACCTTC
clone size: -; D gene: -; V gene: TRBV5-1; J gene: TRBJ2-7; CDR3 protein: CASSSMVAGSYEQYF; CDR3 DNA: TGCGCCAGCAGCTCGATGGTAGCTGGCTCTTACGAGCAGTACTTC
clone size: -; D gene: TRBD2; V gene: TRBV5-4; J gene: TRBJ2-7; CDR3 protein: CASSLLGGGYEQYF; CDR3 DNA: TGTGCCAGCAGCTTGCTCGGGGGGGGATACGAGCAGTACTTC
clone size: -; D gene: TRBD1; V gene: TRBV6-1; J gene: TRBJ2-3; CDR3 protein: CASTKTGGEDTQYF; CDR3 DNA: TGTGCCAGCACTAAGACAGGGGGTGAGGATACGCAGTATTTT
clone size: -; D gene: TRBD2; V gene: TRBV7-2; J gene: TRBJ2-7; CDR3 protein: CASSSSGGASEQYF; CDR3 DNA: TGTGCCAGCAGCTCTAGCGGGGGGGCTAGCGAGCAGTACTTC
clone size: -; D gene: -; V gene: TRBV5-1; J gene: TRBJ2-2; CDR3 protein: CASSLVAGAYTGELFF; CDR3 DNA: TGCGCCAGCAGCTTGGTGGCGGGGGCCTACACCGGGGAGCTGTTTTTT
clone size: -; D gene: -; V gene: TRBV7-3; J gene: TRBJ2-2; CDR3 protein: CASSLTRNTGELFF; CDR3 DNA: TGTGCCAGCAGCTTAACCAGGAACACCGGGGAGCTGTTTTTT
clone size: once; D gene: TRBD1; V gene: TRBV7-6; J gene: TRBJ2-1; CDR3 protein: CASSPWTGHNEQFF; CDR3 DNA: TGTGCCAGCAGCCCCTGGACAGGGCACAATGAGCAGTTCTTC
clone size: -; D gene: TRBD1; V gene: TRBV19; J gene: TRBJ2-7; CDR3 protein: CASSIRTGGNDEQYF; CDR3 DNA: TGTGCCAGTAGTATACGGACAGGGGGCAACGACGAGCAGTACTTC
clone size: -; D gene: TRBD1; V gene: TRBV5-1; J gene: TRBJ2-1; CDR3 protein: CASSLGGTAYNEQFF; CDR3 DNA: TGCGCCAGCAGCTTGGGAGGGACAGCCTACAATGAGCAGTTCTTC
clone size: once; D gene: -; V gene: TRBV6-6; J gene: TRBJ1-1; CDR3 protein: CASTPHDRNTEAFF; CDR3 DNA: TGTGCCAGCACCCCGCATGATAGGAACACTGAAGCTTTCTTT
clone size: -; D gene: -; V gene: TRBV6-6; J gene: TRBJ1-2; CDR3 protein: CASSYARDGYTF; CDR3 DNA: TGTGCCAGCAGTTACGCCAGGGATGGCTACACCTTC
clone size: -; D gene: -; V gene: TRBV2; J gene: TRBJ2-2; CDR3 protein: CASSEFIGRGYTGELFF; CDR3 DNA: TGTGCCAGCAGTGAATTTATAGGCAGGGGATACACCGGGGAGCTGTTTTTT
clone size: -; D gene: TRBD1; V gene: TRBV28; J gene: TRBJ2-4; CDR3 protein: CASSSGTGSSSAKNIQYF; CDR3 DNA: TGTGCCAGCAGTTCCGGGACAGGCTCGTCAAGTGCCAAAAACATTCAGTACTTC
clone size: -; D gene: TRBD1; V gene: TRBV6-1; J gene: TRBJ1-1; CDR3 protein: CASEDRGGTEAFF; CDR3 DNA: TGTGCCAGCGAAGACAGGGGGGGGACTGAAGCTTTCTTT
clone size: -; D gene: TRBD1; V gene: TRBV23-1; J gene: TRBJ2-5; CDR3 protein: CASSQSGDRGLEETQYF; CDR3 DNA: TGCGCCAGCAGTCAATCCGGGGACAGGGGTCTGGAAGAGACCCAGTACTTC
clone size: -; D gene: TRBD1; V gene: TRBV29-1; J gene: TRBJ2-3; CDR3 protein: CSVDGGTDRGPTDTQYF; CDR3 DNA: TGCAGCGTTGATGGAGGGACCGACAGGGGACCCACAGATACGCAGTATTTT
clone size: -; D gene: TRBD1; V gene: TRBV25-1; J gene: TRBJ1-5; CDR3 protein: CASSAPGTDNQPQHF; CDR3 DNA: TGTGCCAGCAGTGCCCCCGGGACAGACAATCAGCCCCAGCATTTT